This T cell receptor beta chain was captured in a study of beta chain features in type 1 diabetes. This clone was counted only a few times. The CDR3 sequence is 18 residues long. V lost 3 bases to trimming and J lost 4 bases, with 22 bases between them. The germline gives CDR1 MNHEY, CDR2 SMNVEV (reference sequence). What was sequenced were expressed TCRB transcripts, since all of the isolated RNA had been reverse transcribed. Repertoires were generated with immunoSEQ multiplex PCR, while TCRdb's copy carries only in-frame clones and drops some. This sample has 900,000 or so clones; under 20% occur once, and the top ten carry 0.02% to 0.025%.

The chain combines TRBV27 with TRBJ2-1; possible D gene TRBD1, 6 bases. The sequence was collected from a young woman in good health. What was sequenced was naive CD4+ T cells from blood. CDR3 in amino acids: CASSFRGSSTAGYNEQFF. The CDR3, as DNA: TGTGCCAGCAGTTTTAGGGGGAGCTCAACCGCCGGATACAATGAGCAGTTCTTC.